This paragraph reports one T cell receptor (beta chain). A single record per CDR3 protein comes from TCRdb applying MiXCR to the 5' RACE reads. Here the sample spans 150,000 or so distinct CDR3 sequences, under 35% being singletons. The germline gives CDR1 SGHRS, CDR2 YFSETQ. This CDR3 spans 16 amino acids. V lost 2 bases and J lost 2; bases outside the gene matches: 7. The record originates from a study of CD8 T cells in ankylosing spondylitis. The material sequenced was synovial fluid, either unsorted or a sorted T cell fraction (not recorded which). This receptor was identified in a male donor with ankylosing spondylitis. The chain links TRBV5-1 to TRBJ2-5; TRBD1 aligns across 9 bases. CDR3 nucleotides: TGCGCCAGCAGCTTAGGGGGACAGGGAACTCAAGAGACCCAGTACTTC. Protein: CASSLGGQGTQETQYF. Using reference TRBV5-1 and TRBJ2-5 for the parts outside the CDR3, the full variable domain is KAGVTQTPRYLIKTRGQQVTLSCSPISGHRSVSWYQQTPGQGLQFLFEYFSETQRNKGNFPGRFSGRQFSNSRSEMNVSTLELGDSALYLCASSLGGQGTQETQYFGPGTRLLVL.